These T cell receptor beta chains were read from a single sample in a study of blood T cell repertoires in COVID-19. Some clones are missing from TCRdb's copy, which holds only in-frame ones; the method was immunoSEQ multiplex PCR. The sample has approximately 69,000 clones; over 75% are singletons. The sample comprised peripheral blood. The receptors were sampled from a man in his forties or fifties with acute or convalescent COVID-19. CDR3s include the opening cysteine and the closing phenylalanine or tryptophan.

TRBV6-5 CASNPSGGAYEQYF
TRBV7-6 CASSLGTGSSYEQYF
TRBV27 CASSLRTGTYEQYF
TRBV6-5 CASTNRREGPYEQYF
TRBV2 CASSPGLAGLKKAGELFF
TRBV3-1/TRBV3-2 CASSPTSGGRTDTQYF
TRBV10-3 CAITPDRARGYTF
TRBV7-9 CASSLGQPLEQYF
TRBV7-3 CASSLLGGTEAFF
TRBV7-9 CASSPYTNEQFF
TRBV9 CASKRGGLDEQFF
TRBV7-2 CASSTRDRGRDGYTF
TRBV7-9 CASSQDRAGANVLTF
TRBV14 CASSPKIVPGGQGSYYTNTGELFF
TRBV6-5 CASTTGPSPGEQFF
TRBV3-1/TRBV3-2 CASSQPPGRNTIYF
TRBV3-1/TRBV3-2 CASSQGQGGSPLHF
TRBV18 CASSPGQEAEAFF
TRBV5-5 CASSLWHQNTEAFF
TRBV27 CATPTGCANQPQHF
TRBV5-1 CASSLKAGAYNEQFF
TRBV5-8 CASSSGPYEQYF
TRBV29-1 CSVGQSRYEQYF
TRBV9 CASSYLGSGANVLTF
TRBV18 CASSPPGLGNTIYF
TRBV7-8 CASSGGGLGNQPQHF
TRBV27 CASSLSSGNLYNEQFF
TRBV21-1 CASSKGGRPRAWYEQYF